In its sample, the clone carrying this T cell receptor beta chain was seen once. The data belong to a study of blood T cell repertoires in COVID-19. For the study at large: Collection of acute and convalescent COVID-19 samples took place in the United States, Italy and Spain. Sources were T cells, B-cell-depleted T cells, or PBMCs; the material itself was cDNA or gDNA.

Per the authors' pipeline: Reference gene primer amplification gave nucleated cell count estimates. Clones were sequenced by immunoSEQ multiplex PCR, and TCRdb holds only the in-frame ones, with some missing. Clone size and the V and J calls come from that table; the DNA yielded D and trimming. Of 200,000 to 250,000 clones listed, roughly 86% were seen once; the top ten hold approximately 13%. Germline assignment: CDR1 SNHLY and CDR2 FYNNEI. The CDR3 is 13 residues long. Trimming removed 2 bases from V and 4 bases from J, with 8 bases in between. The sequencing input was peripheral blood. The sequence was obtained from a man older than 75 with acute or convalescent COVID-19. The chain is built from TRBV2 and TRBJ2-5; D ambiguous. The CDR3 region is CASSENARETQYF. In DNA form, the CDR3 reads TGTGCCAGCAGTGAAAATGCGCGAGAGACCCAGTACTTC. Together with reference TRBV2 and TRBJ2-5, the CDR3 gives the full variable domain: EPEVTQTPSHQVTQMGQEVILRCVPISNHLYFYWYRQILGQKVEFLVSFYNNEISEKSEIFDDQFSVERPDGSNFTLKIRSTKLEDSAMYFCASSENARETQYFGPGTRLLVL.